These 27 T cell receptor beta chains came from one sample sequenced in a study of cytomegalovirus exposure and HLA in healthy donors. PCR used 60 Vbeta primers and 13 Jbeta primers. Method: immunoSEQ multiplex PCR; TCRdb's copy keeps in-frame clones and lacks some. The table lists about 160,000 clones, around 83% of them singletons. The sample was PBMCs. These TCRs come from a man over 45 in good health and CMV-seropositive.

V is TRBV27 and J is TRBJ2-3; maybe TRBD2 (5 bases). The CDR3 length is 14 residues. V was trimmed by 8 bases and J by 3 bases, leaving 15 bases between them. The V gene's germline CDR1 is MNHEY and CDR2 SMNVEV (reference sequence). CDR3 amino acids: CASAFLGETDTQYF. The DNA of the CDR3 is TGTGCCAGCGCCTTCCTCGGGGAGACAGATACGCAGTATTTT.

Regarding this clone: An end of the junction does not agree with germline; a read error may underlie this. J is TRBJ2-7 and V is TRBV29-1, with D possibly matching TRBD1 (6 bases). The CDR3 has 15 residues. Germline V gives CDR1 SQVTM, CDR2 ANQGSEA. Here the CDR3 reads CGVDRLDTSSYEQYF. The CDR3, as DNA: TGCGGCGTTGACAGGCTGGATACTAGCTCCTACGAGCAGTACTTC.

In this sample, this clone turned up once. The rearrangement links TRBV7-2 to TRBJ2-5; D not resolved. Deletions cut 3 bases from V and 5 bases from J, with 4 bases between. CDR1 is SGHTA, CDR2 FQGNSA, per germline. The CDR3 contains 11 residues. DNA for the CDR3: TGTGCCAGCAGCTTTCGGGAGACCCAGTACTTC. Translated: CASSFRETQYF. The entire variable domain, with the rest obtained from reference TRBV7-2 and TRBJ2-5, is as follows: GAGVSQSPSNKVTEKGKDVELRCDPISGHTALYWYRQSLGQGLEFLIYFQGNSAPDKSGLPSDRFSAERTGGSVSTLTIQRTQQEDSAVYLCASSFRETQYFGPGTRLLVL.

The CDR3 loop is CASSYSSARGNSPLHF. CDR3 in DNA: TGTGCCAGCAGTTACTCTTCTGCCAGGGGTAATTCACCCCTCCACTTT. The chain links TRBV6-5 to TRBJ1-6; D might be TRBD1 (6 bases). Germline lookup yields CDR1 MNHEY and CDR2 SVGAGI. The CDR3 is made up of 16 amino acids. The V and J ends lost 0 bases and 6 bases respectively, with 12 bases between them.

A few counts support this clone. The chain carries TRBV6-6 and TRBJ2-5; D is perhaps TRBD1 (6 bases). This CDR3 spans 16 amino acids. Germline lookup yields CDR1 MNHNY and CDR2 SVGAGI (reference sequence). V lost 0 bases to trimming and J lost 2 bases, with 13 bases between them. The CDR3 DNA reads TGTGCCAGCAGTTACTCCCGGGACAACCTACAAGAGACCCAGTACTTC. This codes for CASSYSRDNLQETQYF.

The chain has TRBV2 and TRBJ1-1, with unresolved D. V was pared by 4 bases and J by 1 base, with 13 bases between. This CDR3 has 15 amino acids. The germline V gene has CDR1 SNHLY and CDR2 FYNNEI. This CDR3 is CASSVEAGGNTEAFF. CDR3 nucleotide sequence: TGTGCCAGCAGTGTAGAGGCCGGAGGGAACACTGAAGCTTTCTTT.

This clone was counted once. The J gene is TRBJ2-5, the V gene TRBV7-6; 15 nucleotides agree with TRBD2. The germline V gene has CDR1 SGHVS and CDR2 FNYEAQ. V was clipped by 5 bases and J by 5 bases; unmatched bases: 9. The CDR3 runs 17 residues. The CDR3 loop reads CASSPRTSGGAGETQYF. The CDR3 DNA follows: TGTGCCAGCAGCCCCCGGACTAGCGGGGGGGCAGGGGAGACCCAGTACTTC.

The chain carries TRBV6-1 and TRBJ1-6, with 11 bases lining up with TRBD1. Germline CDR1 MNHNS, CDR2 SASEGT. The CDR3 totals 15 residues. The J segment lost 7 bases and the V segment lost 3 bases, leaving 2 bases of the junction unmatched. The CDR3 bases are TGTGCCAGCAGTGAGGGACAGGGGGGAAATTCACCCCTCCACTTT. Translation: CASSEGQGGNSPLHF.

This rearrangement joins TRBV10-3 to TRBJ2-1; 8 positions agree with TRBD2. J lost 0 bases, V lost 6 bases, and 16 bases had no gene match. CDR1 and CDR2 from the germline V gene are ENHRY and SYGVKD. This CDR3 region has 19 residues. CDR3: CAISLGGSGRMSSYNEQFF. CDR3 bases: TGTGCCATCAGCCTGGGGGGCAGCGGGAGAATGAGCTCCTACAATGAGCAGTTCTTC.

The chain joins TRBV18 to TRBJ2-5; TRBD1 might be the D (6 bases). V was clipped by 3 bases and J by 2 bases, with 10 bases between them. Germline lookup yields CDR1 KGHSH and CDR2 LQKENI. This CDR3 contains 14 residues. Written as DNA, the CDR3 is TGTGCCAGCTCACCTGGGACAACACAAGAGACCCAGTACTTC. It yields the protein CASSPGTTQETQYF. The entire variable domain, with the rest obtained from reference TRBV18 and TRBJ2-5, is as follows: NAGVMQNPRHLVRRRGQEARLRCSPMKGHSHVYWYRQLPEEGLKFMVYLQKENIIDESGMPKERFSAEFPKEGPSILRIQQVVRGDSAAYFCASSPGTTQETQYFGPGTRLLVL.

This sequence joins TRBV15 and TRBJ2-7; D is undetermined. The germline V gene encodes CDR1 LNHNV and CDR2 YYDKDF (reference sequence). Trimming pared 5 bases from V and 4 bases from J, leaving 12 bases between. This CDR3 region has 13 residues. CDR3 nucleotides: TGTGCCACCAGCCCTAGATTCGGTTACGAGCAGTACTTC. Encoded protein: CATSPRFGYEQYF.

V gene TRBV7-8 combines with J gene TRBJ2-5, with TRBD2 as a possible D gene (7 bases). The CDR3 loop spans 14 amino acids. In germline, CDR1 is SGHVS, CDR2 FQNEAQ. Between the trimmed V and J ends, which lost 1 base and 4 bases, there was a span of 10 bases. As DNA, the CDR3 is TGTGCCAGCAGCTTAGGGGGGGGCGGAGAGACCCAGTACTTC. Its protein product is CASSLGGGGETQYF.

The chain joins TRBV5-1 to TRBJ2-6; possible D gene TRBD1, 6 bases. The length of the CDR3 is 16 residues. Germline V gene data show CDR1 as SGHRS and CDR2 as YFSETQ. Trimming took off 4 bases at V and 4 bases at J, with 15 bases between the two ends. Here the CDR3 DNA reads TGCGCCAGCAGCCCACTACAGGGTACAGGGGCCAACGTCCTGACTTTC. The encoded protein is CASSPLQGTGANVLTF.

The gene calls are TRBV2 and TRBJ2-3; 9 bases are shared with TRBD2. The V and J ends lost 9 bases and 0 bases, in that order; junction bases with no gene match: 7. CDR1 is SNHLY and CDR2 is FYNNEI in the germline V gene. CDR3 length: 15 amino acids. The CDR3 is CASEGAGGSTDTQYF. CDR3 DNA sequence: TGTGCCAGTGAGGGAGCGGGGGGTAGCACAGATACGCAGTATTTT. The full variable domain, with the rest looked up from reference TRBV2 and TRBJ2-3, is EPEVTQTPSHQVTQMGQEVILRCVPISNHLYFYWYRQILGQKVEFLVSFYNNEISEKSEIFDDQFSVERPDGSNFTLKIRSTKLEDSAMYFCASEGAGGSTDTQYFGPGTRLTVL.

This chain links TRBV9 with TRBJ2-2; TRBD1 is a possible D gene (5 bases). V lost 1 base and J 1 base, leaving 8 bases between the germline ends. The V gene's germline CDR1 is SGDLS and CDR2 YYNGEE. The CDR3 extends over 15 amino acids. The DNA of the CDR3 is TGTGCCAGCAGCGTACCGCAGGGGAACACCGGGGAGCTGTTTTTT. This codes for CASSVPQGNTGELFF.

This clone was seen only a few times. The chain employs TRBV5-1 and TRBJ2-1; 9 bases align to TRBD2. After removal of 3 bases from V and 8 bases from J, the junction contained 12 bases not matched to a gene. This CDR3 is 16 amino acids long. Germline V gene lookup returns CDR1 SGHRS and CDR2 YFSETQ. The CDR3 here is CASSSISGSGSDEQFF. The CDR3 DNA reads TGCGCCAGCAGCTCAATTAGCGGGAGCGGTTCTGATGAGCAGTTCTTC. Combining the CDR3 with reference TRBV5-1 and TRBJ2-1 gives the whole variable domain KAGVTQTPRYLIKTRGQQVTLSCSPISGHRSVSWYQQTPGQGLQFLFEYFSETQRNKGNFPGRFSGRQFSNSRSEMNVSTLELGDSALYLCASSSISGSGSDEQFFGPGTRLTVL.

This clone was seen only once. CDR3 loop: CRAGVAGNTIYF. The CDR3 nucleotides read TGTAGGGCCGGGGTTGCTGGAAACACCATATATTTT. The chain links TRBV7-2 to TRBJ1-3; D not certain. The CDR3 runs to 12 residues. Germline lookup yields CDR1 SGHTA and CDR2 FQGNSA.

The CDR3 here is CASSLGESTEAFF. Here the CDR3 DNA reads TGTGCCAGCAGCTTAGGAGAATCCACTGAAGCTTTCTTT. The chain couples TRBV7-9 to TRBJ1-1; D uncertain. The CDR3 is 13 amino acids. Germline values: CDR1 SEHNR, CDR2 FQNEAQ (reference sequence). Trimming shortened V by 1 base and J by 4 bases, and 7 bases separated the two germline ends.

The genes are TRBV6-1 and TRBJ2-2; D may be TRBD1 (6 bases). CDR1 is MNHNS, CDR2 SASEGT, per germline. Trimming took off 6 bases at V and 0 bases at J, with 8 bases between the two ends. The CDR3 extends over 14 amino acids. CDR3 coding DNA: TGTGCCAGCAGCGGGACAACGAACACCGGGGAGCTGTTTTTT. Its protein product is CASSGTTNTGELFF.

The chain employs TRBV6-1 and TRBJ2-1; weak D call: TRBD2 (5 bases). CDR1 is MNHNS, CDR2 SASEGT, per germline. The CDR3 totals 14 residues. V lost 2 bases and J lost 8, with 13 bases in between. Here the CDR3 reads CASSEHLALDEQFF. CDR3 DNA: TGTGCCAGCAGTGAACACCTAGCCCTGGATGAGCAGTTCTTC.

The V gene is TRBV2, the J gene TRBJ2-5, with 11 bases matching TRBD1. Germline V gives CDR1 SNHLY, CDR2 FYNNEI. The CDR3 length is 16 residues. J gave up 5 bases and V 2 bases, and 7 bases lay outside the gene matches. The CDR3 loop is CASSEPGQGAGETQYF. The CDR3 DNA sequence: TGTGCCAGCAGTGAACCTGGACAGGGGGCAGGGGAGACCCAGTACTTC.

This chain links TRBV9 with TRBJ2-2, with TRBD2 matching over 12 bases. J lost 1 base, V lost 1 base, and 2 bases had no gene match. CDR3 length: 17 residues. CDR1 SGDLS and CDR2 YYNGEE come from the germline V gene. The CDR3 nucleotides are TGTGCCAGCAGCGTAAGGACTAGCGGGATGAACACCGGGGAGCTGTTTTTT. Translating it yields CASSVRTSGMNTGELFF.

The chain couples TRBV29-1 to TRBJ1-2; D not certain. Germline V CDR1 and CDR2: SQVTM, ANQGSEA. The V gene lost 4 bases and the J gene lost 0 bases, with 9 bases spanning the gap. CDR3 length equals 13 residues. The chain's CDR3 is CSVVPGSNYGYTF. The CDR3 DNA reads TGCAGCGTTGTCCCGGGGTCTAACTATGGCTACACCTTC.

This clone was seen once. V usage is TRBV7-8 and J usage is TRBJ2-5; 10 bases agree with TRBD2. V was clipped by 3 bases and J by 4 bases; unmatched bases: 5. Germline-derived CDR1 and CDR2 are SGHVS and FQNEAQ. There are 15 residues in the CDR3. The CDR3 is CASSFQAGGIETQYF. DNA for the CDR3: TGTGCCAGCAGCTTTCAAGCGGGAGGGATAGAGACCCAGTACTTC.

Here the CDR3 DNA reads TGTGCCAGCAGCGAGGGTTTTGGCTACGAGCAGTACTTC. It specifies CASSEGFGYEQYF. The V call is TRBV6-1, the J call TRBJ2-7; a weak D match, TRBD2 (5 bases). Trimming removed 6 bases from V and 3 bases from J, with 12 bases in between. CDR1 is MNHNS and CDR2 is SASEGT in the germline V gene. The CDR3 extends over 13 amino acids.

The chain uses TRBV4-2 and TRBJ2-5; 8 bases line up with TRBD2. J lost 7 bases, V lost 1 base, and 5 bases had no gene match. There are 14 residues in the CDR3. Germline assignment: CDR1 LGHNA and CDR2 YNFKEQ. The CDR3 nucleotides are TGTGCCAGCAGCCAAGGGACTAGCCTAGGGACCCAGTACTTC. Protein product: CASSQGTSLGTQYF.

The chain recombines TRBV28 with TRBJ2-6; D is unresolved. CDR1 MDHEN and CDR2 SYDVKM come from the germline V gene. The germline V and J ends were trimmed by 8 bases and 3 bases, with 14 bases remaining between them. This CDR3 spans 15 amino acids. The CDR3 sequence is CASSYPGGGANVLTF. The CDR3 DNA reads TGTGCCAGCTCATACCCGGGTGGTGGGGCCAACGTCCTGACTTTC.